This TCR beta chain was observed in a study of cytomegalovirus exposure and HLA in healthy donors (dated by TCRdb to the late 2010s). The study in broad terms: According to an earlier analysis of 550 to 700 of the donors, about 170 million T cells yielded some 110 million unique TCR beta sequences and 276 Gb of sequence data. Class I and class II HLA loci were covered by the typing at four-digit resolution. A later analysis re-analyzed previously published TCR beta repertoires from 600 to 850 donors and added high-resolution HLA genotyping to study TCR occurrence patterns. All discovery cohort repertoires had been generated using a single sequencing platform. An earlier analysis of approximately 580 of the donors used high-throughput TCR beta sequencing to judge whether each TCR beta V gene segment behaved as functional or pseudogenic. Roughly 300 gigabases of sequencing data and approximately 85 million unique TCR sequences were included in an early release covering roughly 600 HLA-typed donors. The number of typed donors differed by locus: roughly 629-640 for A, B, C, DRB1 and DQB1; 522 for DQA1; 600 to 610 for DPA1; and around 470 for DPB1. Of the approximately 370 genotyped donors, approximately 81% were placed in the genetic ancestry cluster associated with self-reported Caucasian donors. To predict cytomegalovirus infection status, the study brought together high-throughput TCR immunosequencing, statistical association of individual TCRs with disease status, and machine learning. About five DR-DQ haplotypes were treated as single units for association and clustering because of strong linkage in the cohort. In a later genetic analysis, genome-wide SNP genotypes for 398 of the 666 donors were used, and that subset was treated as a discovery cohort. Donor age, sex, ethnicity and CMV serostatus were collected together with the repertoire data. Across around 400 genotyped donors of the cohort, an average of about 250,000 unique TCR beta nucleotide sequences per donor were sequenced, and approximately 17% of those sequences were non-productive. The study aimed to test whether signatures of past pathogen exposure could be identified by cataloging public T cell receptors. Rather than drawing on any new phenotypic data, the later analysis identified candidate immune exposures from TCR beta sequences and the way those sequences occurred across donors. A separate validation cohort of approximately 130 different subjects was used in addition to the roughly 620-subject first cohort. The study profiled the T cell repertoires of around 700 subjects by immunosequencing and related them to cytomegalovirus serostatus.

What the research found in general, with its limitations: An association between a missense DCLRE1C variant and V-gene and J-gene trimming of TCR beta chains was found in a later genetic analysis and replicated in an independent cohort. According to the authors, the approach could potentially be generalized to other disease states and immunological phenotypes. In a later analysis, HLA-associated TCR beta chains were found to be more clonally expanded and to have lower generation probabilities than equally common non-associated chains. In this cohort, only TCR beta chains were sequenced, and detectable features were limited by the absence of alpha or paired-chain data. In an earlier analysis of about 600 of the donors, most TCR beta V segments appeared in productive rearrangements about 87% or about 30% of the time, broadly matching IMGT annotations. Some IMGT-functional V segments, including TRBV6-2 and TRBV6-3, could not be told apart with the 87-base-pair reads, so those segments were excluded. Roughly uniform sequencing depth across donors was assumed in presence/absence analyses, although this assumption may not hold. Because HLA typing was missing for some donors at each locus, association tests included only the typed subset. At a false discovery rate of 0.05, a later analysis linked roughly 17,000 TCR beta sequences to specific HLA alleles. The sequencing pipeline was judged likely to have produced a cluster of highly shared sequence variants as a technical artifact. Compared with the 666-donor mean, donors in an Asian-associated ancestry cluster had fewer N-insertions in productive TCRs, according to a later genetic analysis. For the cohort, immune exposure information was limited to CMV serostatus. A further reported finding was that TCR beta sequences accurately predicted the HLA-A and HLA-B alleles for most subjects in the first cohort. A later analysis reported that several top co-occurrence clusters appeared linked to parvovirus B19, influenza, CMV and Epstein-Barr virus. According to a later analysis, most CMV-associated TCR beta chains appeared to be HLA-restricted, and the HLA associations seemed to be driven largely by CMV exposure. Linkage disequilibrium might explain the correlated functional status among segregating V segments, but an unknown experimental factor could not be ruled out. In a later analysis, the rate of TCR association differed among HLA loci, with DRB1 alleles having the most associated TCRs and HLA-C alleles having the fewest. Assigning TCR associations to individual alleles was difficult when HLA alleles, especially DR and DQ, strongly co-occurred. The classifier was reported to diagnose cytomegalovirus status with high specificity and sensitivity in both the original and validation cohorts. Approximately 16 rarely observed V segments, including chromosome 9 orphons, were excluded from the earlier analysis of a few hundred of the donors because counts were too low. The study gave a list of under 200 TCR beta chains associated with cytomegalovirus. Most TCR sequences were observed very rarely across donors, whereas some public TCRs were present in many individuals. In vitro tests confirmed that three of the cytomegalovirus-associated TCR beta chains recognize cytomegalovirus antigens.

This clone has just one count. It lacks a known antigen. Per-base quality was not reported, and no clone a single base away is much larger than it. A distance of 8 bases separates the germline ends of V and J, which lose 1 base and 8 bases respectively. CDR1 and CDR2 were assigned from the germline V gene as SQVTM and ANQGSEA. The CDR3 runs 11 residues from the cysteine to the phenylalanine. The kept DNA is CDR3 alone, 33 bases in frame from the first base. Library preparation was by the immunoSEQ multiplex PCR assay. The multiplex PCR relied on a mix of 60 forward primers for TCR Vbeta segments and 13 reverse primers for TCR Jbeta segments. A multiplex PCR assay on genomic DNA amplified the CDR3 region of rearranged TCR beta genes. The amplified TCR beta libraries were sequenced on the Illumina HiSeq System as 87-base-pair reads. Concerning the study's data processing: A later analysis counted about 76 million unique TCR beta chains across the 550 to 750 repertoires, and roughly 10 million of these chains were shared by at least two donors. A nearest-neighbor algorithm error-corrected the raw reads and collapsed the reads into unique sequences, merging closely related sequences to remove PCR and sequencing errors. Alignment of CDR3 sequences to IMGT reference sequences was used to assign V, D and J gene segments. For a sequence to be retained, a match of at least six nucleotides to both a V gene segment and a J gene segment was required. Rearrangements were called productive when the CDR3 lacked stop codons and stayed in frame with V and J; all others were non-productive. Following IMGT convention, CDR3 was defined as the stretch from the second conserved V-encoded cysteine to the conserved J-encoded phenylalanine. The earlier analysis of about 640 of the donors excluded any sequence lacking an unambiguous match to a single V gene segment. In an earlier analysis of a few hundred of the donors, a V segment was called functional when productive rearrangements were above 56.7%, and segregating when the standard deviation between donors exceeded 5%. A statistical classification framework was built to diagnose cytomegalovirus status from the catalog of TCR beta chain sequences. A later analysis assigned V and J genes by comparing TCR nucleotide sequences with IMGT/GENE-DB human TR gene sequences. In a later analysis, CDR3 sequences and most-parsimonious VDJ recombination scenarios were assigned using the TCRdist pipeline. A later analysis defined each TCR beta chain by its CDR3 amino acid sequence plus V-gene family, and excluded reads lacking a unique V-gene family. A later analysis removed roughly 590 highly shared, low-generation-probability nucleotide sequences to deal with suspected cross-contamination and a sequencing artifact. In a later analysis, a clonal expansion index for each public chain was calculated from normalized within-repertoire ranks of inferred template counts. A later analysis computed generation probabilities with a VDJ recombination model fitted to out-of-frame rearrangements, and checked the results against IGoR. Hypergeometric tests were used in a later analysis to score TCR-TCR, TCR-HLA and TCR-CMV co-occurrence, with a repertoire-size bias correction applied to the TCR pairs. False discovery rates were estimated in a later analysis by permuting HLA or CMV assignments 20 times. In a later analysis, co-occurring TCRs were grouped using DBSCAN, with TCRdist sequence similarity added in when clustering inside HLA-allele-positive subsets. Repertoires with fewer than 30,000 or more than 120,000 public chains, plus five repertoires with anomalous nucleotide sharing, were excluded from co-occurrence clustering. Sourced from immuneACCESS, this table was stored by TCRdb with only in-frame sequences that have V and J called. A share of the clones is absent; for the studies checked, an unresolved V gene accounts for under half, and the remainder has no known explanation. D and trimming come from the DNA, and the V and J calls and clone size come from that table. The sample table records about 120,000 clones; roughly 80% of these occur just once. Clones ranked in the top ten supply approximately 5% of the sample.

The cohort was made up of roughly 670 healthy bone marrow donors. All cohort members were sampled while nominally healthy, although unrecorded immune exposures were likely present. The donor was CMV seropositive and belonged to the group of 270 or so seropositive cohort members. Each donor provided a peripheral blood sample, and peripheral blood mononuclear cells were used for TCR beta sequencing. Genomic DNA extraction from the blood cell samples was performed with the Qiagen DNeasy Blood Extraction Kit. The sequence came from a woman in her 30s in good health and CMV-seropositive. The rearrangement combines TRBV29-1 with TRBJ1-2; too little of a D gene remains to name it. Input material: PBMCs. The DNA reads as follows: TGCAGCGTTGAAGCAGTGCCGGGCTACACCTTC. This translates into CSVEAVPGYTF.